Below are 25 T cell receptor beta chains sequenced from a single sample in a study of blood T cell repertoires in COVID-19. Profiling relied on immunoSEQ multiplex PCR, and the TCRdb table lists in-frame clones only, not all of them. The sample yields 110,000 or so clones, around 81% seen once. The specimen was peripheral blood. The receptors were sampled from a man older than 75 with acute or convalescent COVID-19.

CDR3 nucleotides: TGTGCCAGCATCCGGGACAGGGGACGGAACACTGAAGCTTTCTTT. Translating it yields CASIRDRGRNTEAFF. J is TRBJ1-1 and V is TRBV28, with TRBD1 matching 10 bases. V lost 7 bases to trimming and J lost 1 base; unmatched junction nucleotides: 6. The CDR3 has 15 residues. CDR1 MDHEN and CDR2 SYDVKM come from the germline V gene.

To note about this clone: Sequence at one end of the junction differs from germline and may be a read error. The chain uses TRBV5-1 and TRBJ2-5, with 7 bases fitting TRBD2. This CDR3 comprises 14 residues. Germline V gene sequence: CDR1 SGHRS, CDR2 YFSETQ. CDR3 coding DNA: TGCGCCAGCACCTTGTTGGCGGGAGAAGGGACCCAGTACTTC. Translating it yields CASTLLAGEGTQYF.

This clone has just a few counts. The J gene is TRBJ2-1, the V gene TRBV9; TRBD2 is a possible D gene (5 bases). In germline, CDR1 is SGDLS, CDR2 YYNGEE. V was cut by 0 bases and J by 0 bases, with 10 bases left in between. CDR3 length equals 16 residues. Written as DNA, the CDR3 is TGTGCCAGCAGCGTAGGCGGGTCAATCTCCTACAATGAGCAGTTCTTC. The encoded protein is CASSVGGSISYNEQFF. The full variable domain, in which reference TRBV9 and TRBJ2-1 provide the parts outside the CDR3, is DSGVTQTPKHLITATGQRVTLRCSPRSGDLSVYWYQQSLDQGLQFLIQYYNGEERAKGNILERFSAQQFPDLHSELNLSSLELGDSALYFCASSVGGSISYNEQFFGPGTRLTVL.

The chain joins TRBV5-4 to TRBJ2-1, with a possible D match to TRBD2 (6 bases). Trimming shortened V by 7 bases and J by 0 bases, and 14 bases separated the two germline ends. The CDR3 has 15 amino acids. The germline V gene encodes CDR1 SGHNT and CDR2 YYREEE (reference sequence). DNA of the CDR3: TGTGCCAGCGGTCGCGACGGGGGCTCCTACAATGAGCAGTTCTTC. Protein sequence: CASGRDGGSYNEQFF.

This chain joins TRBV7-3 and TRBJ1-2, with 9 positions matching TRBD1. The CDR3 is 13 residues long. CDR1 is SGHTA and CDR2 is FQGTGA in the germline V gene. V was pared by 5 bases and J by 6 bases, with 4 bases of the junction left unmatched. The DNA of the CDR3 is TGTGCCAGCAGCCGTAGACAGGGGGATGGCTACACCTTC. Translated, it gives CASSRRQGDGYTF.

The CDR3 coding sequence is TGTGCCATCAAGGATTCGGGACACAATTCACCCCTCCACTTT. This codes for CAIKDSGHNSPLHF. V gene TRBV10-3 combines with J gene TRBJ1-6; a weak D match, TRBD1 (6 bases). The ends were cut back, 7 bases at V and 7 bases at J, with 14 bases in the middle. The CDR3 runs to 14 residues. Germline loops: CDR1 ENHRY, CDR2 SYGVKD.

The chain has TRBV7-2 and TRBJ2-3, with 12 bases fitting TRBD2. The V segment lost 6 bases and the J segment 1 base; nucleotides outside the gene matches: 2. Germline V gives CDR1 SGHTA, CDR2 FQGNSA. This CDR3 has 15 residues. The CDR3 here is CASRLAGGRTDTQYF. The CDR3 DNA is TGTGCCAGCAGACTAGCGGGAGGTCGCACAGATACGCAGTATTTT.

The V call is TRBV27, the J call TRBJ2-3; TRBD1 matches 7 bases. The germline CDR1 and CDR2 sequences are MNHEY and SMNVEV (reference sequence). V was pared by 6 bases and J by 0 bases, with 3 bases of the junction left unmatched. There are 14 residues in the CDR3. CDR3 residues: CASSRQGSTDTQYF. The CDR3 nucleotides read TGTGCCAGCAGCCGACAGGGTAGCACAGATACGCAGTATTTT.

V gene TRBV19 combines with J gene TRBJ1-4; D is perhaps TRBD1 (5 bases). The CDR3 spans 15 residues. Trimming pared 3 bases from V and 6 bases from J, leaving 14 bases between. CDR1 is LNHDA, CDR2 SQIVND, per germline (reference sequence). The CDR3 DNA is TGTGCCAGTAGTATTCCGAGCAGGGCTGATGAAAAACTGTTTTTT. Translated: CASSIPSRADEKLFF.

The chain recombines TRBV12-3 or TRBV12-4 with TRBJ1-4, with D unclear. V dropped 0 bases and J dropped 8 bases, with 7 bases sitting between them. This CDR3 has 13 amino acids. The CDR3 DNA reads as TGTGCCAGCAGTTTAGCCCTAGAGGAAAAACTGTTTTTT. This sequence encodes CASSLALEEKLFF.

This chain uses TRBV30 with TRBJ2-3; 10 bases agree with TRBD2. Germline-derived CDR1 and CDR2 are GTSNPN and SVGIG (reference sequence). V lost 3 bases to trimming and J lost 4 bases; unmatched junction nucleotides: 10. This CDR3 spans 16 amino acids. CDR3: CAWSGPSGSVADTQYF. CDR3 nucleotide sequence: TGTGCCTGGAGCGGGCCTAGCGGGAGTGTCGCAGATACGCAGTATTTT.

The CDR3 nucleotides are TGTGCCAGCAGCTTAGCGCTGGAGAAAACTGAAGCTTTCTTT. Translating it yields CASSLALEKTEAFF. The chain links TRBV7-2 to TRBJ1-1, with D uncertain. The CDR3 is 14 amino acids. The germline V gene encodes CDR1 SGHTA and CDR2 FQGNSA. V was trimmed by 0 bases and J by 5 bases, leaving 10 bases between them.

The V and J genes are TRBV5-5 and TRBJ2-5; 12 bases fit TRBD1. This CDR3 contains 15 residues. Germline CDR1 reads SGHKS; CDR2 reads YYEKEE (reference sequence). Trimming cost V 5 bases and J 2 bases; bases outside gene matches: 4. This CDR3 reads CASRGQGALQETQYF. CDR3 nucleotides: TGTGCCAGCAGGGGACAGGGGGCGTTGCAAGAGACCCAGTACTTC.

This chain joins TRBV27 and TRBJ1-2; 8 nucleotides line up with TRBD1. After removal of 6 bases from V and 1 base from J, the junction contained 4 bases not matched to a gene. The germline gives CDR1 MNHEY, CDR2 SMNVEV (reference sequence). This CDR3 has 14 residues. The CDR3 region is CASSPDRVNYGYTF. In nucleotides, the CDR3 is TGTGCCAGCAGCCCGGACAGGGTTAACTATGGCTACACCTTC.

The chain employs TRBV7-9 and TRBJ2-7; 9 bases map to TRBD1. The CDR3 length is 16 residues. Germline V gene lookup returns CDR1 SEHNR and CDR2 FQNEAQ (reference sequence). V was pared by 3 bases and J by 1 base, with 7 bases of the junction left unmatched. The CDR3 DNA reads as TGTGCCAGCAGCTTTGTCCGGACAGGGGCATCCTACGAGCAGTACTTC. The encoded protein is CASSFVRTGASYEQYF.

The chain joins TRBV5-6 to TRBJ1-1, with TRBD1 matching over 7 bases. V was clipped by 4 bases and J by 6 bases; unmatched bases: 3. The CDR3 totals 12 residues. From germline, CDR1 is SGHDT and CDR2 YYEEEE. CDR3 loop: CASSQQGPEAFF. CDR3 nucleotide sequence: TGTGCCAGCAGCCAACAGGGGCCTGAAGCTTTCTTT.

This clone was picked up a small number of times. This chain uses TRBV2 with TRBJ1-1; D may be TRBD1 (5 bases). The V end was cut by 3 bases, the J end by 1 base, with 12 bases between. Germline values: CDR1 SNHLY, CDR2 FYNNEI. The CDR3 consists of 15 residues. The CDR3 DNA is TGTGCCAGCAGTGAGTTGGGGCCAGCGAACACTGAAGCTTTCTTT. Amino acids: CASSELGPANTEAFF. Together with reference TRBV2 and TRBJ1-1, the CDR3 gives the full variable domain: EPEVTQTPSHQVTQMGQEVILRCVPISNHLYFYWYRQILGQKVEFLVSFYNNEISEKSEIFDDQFSVERPDGSNFTLKIRSTKLEDSAMYFCASSELGPANTEAFFGQGTRLTVV.

The count of this clone is one. This specimen includes other DNA sequences encoding the same CDR3. The gene calls are TRBV5-1 and TRBJ1-1; D possibly corresponds to TRBD1 (5 bases). This CDR3 contains 13 residues. The V and J ends lost 3 bases and 1 base respectively, with 7 bases between them. From germline, CDR1 is SGHRS and CDR2 YFSETQ. CDR3 DNA: TGCGCCAGCAGCTCTCAGGGGAACACTGAAGCTTTCTTT. Encoded protein: CASSSQGNTEAFF.

The rearrangement joins TRBV18 to TRBJ2-7; 9 bases align to TRBD2. This CDR3 has 15 amino acids. Germline CDR1 and CDR2: KGHSH and LQKENI. V dropped 2 bases and J dropped 2; count of bases not matched to a gene: 4. CDR3 bases: TGTGCCAGCTCACCATCCCTAGCGGGGACCTACGAGCAGTACTTC. It yields the protein CASSPSLAGTYEQYF. The entire variable domain, with the rest obtained from reference TRBV18 and TRBJ2-7, is as follows: NAGVMQNPRHLVRRRGQEARLRCSPMKGHSHVYWYRQLPEEGLKFMVYLQKENIIDESGMPKERFSAEFPKEGPSILRIQQVVRGDSAAYFCASSPSLAGTYEQYFGPGTRLTVT.

Worth noting for this clone: The same CDR3 also results from other DNA sequences found in this sample. The chain joins TRBV6-1 to TRBJ1-5, with 7 bases fitting TRBD1. Trimming at V came to 0 bases and at J to 0 bases, leaving 5 bases not matched to a gene. CDR1 is MNHNS and CDR2 is SASEGT in the germline V gene. The CDR3 is made up of 17 amino acids. For the CDR3, the DNA is TGTGCCAGCAGTGAAGCCTACAGGGGAAATAGCAATCAGCCCCAGCATTTT. It specifies CASSEAYRGNSNQPQHF.

V usage is TRBV18 and J usage is TRBJ1-1, with D unresolved. V lost 5 bases to trimming and J lost 2 bases, with 21 bases between them. The CDR3 totals 17 residues. The V gene's germline CDR1 is KGHSH and CDR2 LQKENI. The CDR3 nucleotides are TGTGCCAGCTCATCGGGTGCCGGATTCCGTAAAAACACTGAAGCTTTCTTT. Its protein is CASSSGAGFRKNTEAFF. Full variable domain (rest looked up from reference TRBV18 and TRBJ1-1): NAGVMQNPRHLVRRRGQEARLRCSPMKGHSHVYWYRQLPEEGLKFMVYLQKENIIDESGMPKERFSAEFPKEGPSILRIQQVVRGDSAAYFCASSSGAGFRKNTEAFFGQGTRLTVV.

The J gene is TRBJ1-2, the V gene TRBV4-3, with D maybe TRBD1 (6 bases). Trimming took 0 bases from V and 7 from J, leaving 9 bases between them. CDR1 and CDR2 (germline): LGHNA, YSLEER. The CDR3 is made up of 13 amino acids. CDR3 in amino acids: CASSQDGTSGYTF. In DNA form, the CDR3 reads TGCGCCAGCAGCCAAGACGGGACATCTGGCTACACCTTC.

The chain joins TRBV4-2 to TRBJ1-6, with a possible D match to TRBD1 (5 bases). With 6 bases removed from V and 5 bases from J, the gap between germline ends came to 8 bases. CDR3 size: 13 residues. Germline-derived CDR1 and CDR2 are LGHNA and YNFKEQ. CDR3 amino acids: CASSTGDNSPLHF. The CDR3 nucleotides read TGTGCCAGCAGTACGGGGGATAATTCACCCCTCCACTTT.

The rearrangement joins TRBV29-1 to TRBJ2-1; D uncertain. V lost 1 base and J 2 bases, leaving 9 bases between the germline ends. The germline V gene has CDR1 SQVTM and CDR2 ANQGSEA. CDR3 length equals 14 residues. In DNA, the CDR3 is TGCAGCGTTGAAGGGCATACAGCCTACAATGAGCAGTTCTTC. This encodes CSVEGHTAYNEQFF.

V and J are TRBV18 and TRBJ2-2, with TRBD2 identical over 10 bases. The CDR3 consists of 13 residues. The V segment lost 4 bases and the J segment 10 bases; nucleotides outside the gene matches: 3. Germline CDR1 reads KGHSH; CDR2 reads LQKENI. The CDR3 spells CASSRLAGEELFF. The CDR3, as DNA: TGTGCCAGCTCACGGCTAGCGGGAGAGGAGCTGTTTTTT. The complete variable domain, with remaining parts taken from reference TRBV18 and TRBJ2-2, reads NAGVMQNPRHLVRRRGQEARLRCSPMKGHSHVYWYRQLPEEGLKFMVYLQKENIIDESGMPKERFSAEFPKEGPSILRIQQVVRGDSAAYFCASSRLAGEELFFGEGSRLTVL.